This TCR beta chain is from a study of T-cell memory formation after mild COVID-19. Study background: Across donors, TCR clusters were largely donor specific.

Using its own MiXCR run on the 5' RACE reads, TCRdb lists one record per CDR3 protein. Among about 540,000 distinct CDR3 sequences listed, about a fifth were seen once. This CDR3 has 15 amino acids. With 0 bases removed from V and 2 bases from J, the gap between germline ends came to 11 bases. Germline V gene lookup returns CDR1 LGHNA and CDR2 YNFKEQ. The material sequenced was PBMCs or a T cell subset sorted from them (not recorded which). The clonotype comes from an adult woman who had mild COVID-19 (a few samples of this study predate the infection). Cell type and time point are not known. The chain employs TRBV4-2 and TRBJ2-7; unclear D gene. CDR3 sequence: CASSQESPGTYEQYF. CDR3 in DNA: TGTGCCAGCAGCCAAGAATCGCCTGGGACCTACGAGCAGTACTTC.